Below are 5 T cell receptor beta chains sequenced from a single sample in a study of cytomegalovirus exposure and HLA in healthy donors. Assay used: immunoSEQ multiplex PCR; TCRdb lists only in-frame clones, some missing. The table lists roughly 330,000 clones, about nine tenths of them singletons. The sample was PBMCs. The source is a woman aged 25-40 years in good health and CMV-seropositive.

The chain uses TRBV2 and TRBJ1-2; D gene ambiguous. This CDR3 region has 13 residues. V was shortened by 8 bases and J by 6 bases, with 16 bases between the two germline ends. The germline V gene has CDR1 SNHLY and CDR2 FYNNEI. The CDR3 DNA is TGTGCCAGCGGCGATTTCTCCAGAGATGGCTACACCTTC. Its translation is CASGDFSRDGYTF.

This chain links TRBV7-9 with TRBJ2-1; 7 bases are shared with TRBD1. CDR3 size: 11 residues. Trimming at V came to 6 bases and at J to 10 bases, leaving 3 bases not matched to a gene. Germline V gene sequence: CDR1 SEHNR, CDR2 FQNEAQ (reference sequence). The CDR3 DNA sequence: TGTGCCAGCAGTCGGGACAGCGAGCAGTTCTTC. Its protein product is CASSRDSEQFF.

V usage is TRBV4-3 and J usage is TRBJ2-7; D is perhaps TRBD2 (5 bases). In germline, CDR1 is LGHNA, CDR2 YSLEER. The CDR3 is made up of 14 amino acids. V lost 1 base and J lost 3, with 10 bases in between. CDR3 residues: CASSQASGNYEQYF. CDR3 DNA: TGCGCCAGCAGCCAAGCGAGCGGCAACTACGAGCAGTACTTC.

The V and J genes are TRBV28 and TRBJ2-7; possibly TRBD1 for D (5 bases). With 5 bases removed from V and 4 bases from J, the gap between germline ends came to 6 bases. Germline V gene data show CDR1 as MDHEN and CDR2 as SYDVKM. The CDR3 is 11 amino acids. Written as DNA, the CDR3 is TGTGCCAGCAGTAGGGGTTACGAGCAGTACTTC. Translating it yields CASSRGYEQYF.

This chain connects TRBV5-4 to TRBJ2-7, with 7 bases aligning to TRBD1. The germline V gene encodes CDR1 SGHNT and CDR2 YYREEE (reference sequence). This CDR3 region has 13 residues. The ends lost 4 bases at V and 3 bases at J; junction bases unmatched: 4. The CDR3 DNA reads TGTGCCAGCAGCCCGGGGACAGTCTACGAGCAGTACTTC. The encoded protein is CASSPGTVYEQYF. The full variable domain, with the rest looked up from reference TRBV5-4 and TRBJ2-7, is ETGVTQSPTHLIKTRGQQVTLRCSSQSGHNTVSWYQQALGQGPQFIFQYYREEENGRGNFPPRFSGLQFPNYSSELNVNALELDDSALYLCASSPGTVYEQYFGPGTRLTVT.